Following are 17 T cell receptor beta chains from one sample sequenced in a study of breast tumors, draining lymph nodes, adjacent tissues. The lymph nodes were axillary draining lymph nodes from breast cancer patients. A single record per CDR3 protein comes from TCRdb applying MiXCR to the multiplex PCR reads. The table shows roughly 80,000 distinct CDR3 sequences, with under 25% occurring only once. Sequenced: axillary lymph node tissue. Source of these receptors: a female donor with breast cancer. Some clones in this sample may be carry-over from other donors' samples.

This clonotype was seen many times. The chain employs TRBV7-3 and TRBJ2-1, with 10 bases aligning to TRBD2. CDR3 length equals 16 residues. Germline V gene lookup returns CDR1 SGHTA and CDR2 FQGTGA. The ends lost 6 bases at V and 10 bases at J; junction bases unmatched: 15. The CDR3, as DNA: TGTGCCAGCAGTCCGCCCGGGCCTAGCGGGAGTCGGGAGCAGTTCTTC. Translated: CASSPPGPSGSREQFF.

The sample holds many counts of this clonotype. The chain recombines TRBV7-3 with TRBJ2-3; 8 bases line up with TRBD2. V dropped 5 bases and J dropped 5; count of bases not matched to a gene: 15. CDR1 and CDR2 (germline): SGHTA, FQGTGA. The CDR3 is 17 residues long. In DNA, the CDR3 is TGTGCCAGCAGCCTAGGGGTCGGACTAGCCCCTATAGATACGCAGTATTTT. Amino acids: CASSLGVGLAPIDTQYF. Combining the CDR3 with reference TRBV7-3 and TRBJ2-3 gives the whole variable domain GAGVSQTPSNKVTEKGKYVELRCDPISGHTALYWYRQSLGQGPEFLIYFQGTGAADDSGLPNDRFFAVRPEGSVSTLKIQRTERGDSAVYLCASSLGVGLAPIDTQYFGPGTRLTVL.

This clonotype was detected ten times or more. V and J are TRBV27 and TRBJ1-2; D may be TRBD1 (6 bases). Germline V gene data show CDR1 as MNHEY and CDR2 as SMNVEV (reference sequence). The CDR3 contains 14 residues. The germline V and J ends were trimmed by 4 bases and 1 base, with 10 bases remaining between them. The CDR3 DNA sequence: TGTGCCAGCAGTTCGCGACAGGATAACTATGGCTACACCTTC. This translates into CASSSRQDNYGYTF.

This clonotype was observed at least ten times. The V gene is TRBV6-5, the J gene TRBJ2-7; the D is unclear. Trimming took off 6 bases at V and 1 base at J, with 13 bases between the two ends. The CDR3 spans 14 residues. From germline, CDR1 is MNHEY and CDR2 SVGAGI. The CDR3 region has the DNA TGTGCCAGCAGAGTCGCAGGCCGTTCCTACGAGCAGTACTTC. Amino acids: CASRVAGRSYEQYF.

This clonotype showed up many times. This chain connects TRBV4-3 to TRBJ2-2; D not resolved. Looked up from germline, CDR1 is LGHNA and CDR2 is YSLEER. V was cut by 0 bases and J by 9 bases, with 8 bases left in between. This CDR3 contains 13 residues. The CDR3 protein is CASSQEMARELFF. CDR3 nucleotide sequence: TGCGCCAGCAGCCAAGAAATGGCCCGGGAGCTGTTTTTT.

Written as DNA, the CDR3 is TGTGCCAGCAGCCAACAACAGGGACAGGCGTTTGGCTACACCTTC. It encodes CASSQQQGQAFGYTF. The V and J genes are TRBV3-1 and TRBJ1-2; 8 bases match TRBD1. The CDR3 covers 15 residues. Looked up from germline, CDR1 is LGHDT and CDR2 is YNNKEL (reference sequence). The junction had 9 bases not matched to a gene; V was cut back by 2 bases and J by 7 bases. Looking up the rest from reference TRBV3-1 and TRBJ1-2 gives the full variable domain: DTAVSQTPKYLVTQMGNDKSIKCEQNLGHDTMYWYKQDSKKFLKIMFSYNNKELIINETVPNRFSPKSPDKAHLNLHINSLELGDSAVYFCASSQQQGQAFGYTFGSGTRLTVV.

This clonotype was seen ten or more times. The chain recombines TRBV20-1 with TRBJ1-2; no firm D call. The CDR3 covers 14 residues. Trimming stripped 5 bases from V and 1 base from J, with 14 bases between. Germline V gene sequence: CDR1 DFQATT, CDR2 SNEGSKA (reference sequence). The CDR3 loop is CSASSGGINYGYTF. Written as DNA, the CDR3 is TGCAGTGCTTCTAGTGGAGGGATTAACTATGGCTACACCTTC.

This clonotype was seen ten or more times. The CDR3 reads CASSRFGGSYEQYF. The CDR3 nucleotides read TGTGCCAGCTCCCGGTTTGGCGGCTCCTACGAGCAGTACTTC. The chain couples TRBV13 to TRBJ2-7; D remains ambiguous. Germline CDR1 reads PRHDT; CDR2 reads FYEKMQ (reference sequence). The CDR3 has 14 residues. V was shortened by 8 bases and J by 0 bases, with 14 bases between the two germline ends.

V usage is TRBV11-2 and J usage is TRBJ2-2; the D is unclear. CDR1 is SGHAT and CDR2 is FQNNGV in the germline V gene. V shed 1 base and J shed 6 bases, with 6 bases lying between them. The CDR3 is 13 amino acids. Here the CDR3 reads CASSLVPAGELFF. CDR3 sequence (DNA): TGTGCCAGCAGCTTAGTGCCTGCCGGGGAGCTGTTTTTT.

This clonotype has at least ten counts. The chain couples TRBV20-1 to TRBJ1-5, with TRBD1 matching over 10 bases. With 6 bases clipped from V and 5 bases from J, the junction kept 7 bases outside the gene matches. In germline, CDR1 is DFQATT, CDR2 SNEGSKA (reference sequence). This CDR3 has 14 residues. The DNA for the CDR3 is TGCAGTGCCGCGGGGACAGGGGTAGATCAGCCCCAGCATTTT. This encodes CSAAGTGVDQPQHF.

The rearrangement uses TRBV28 and TRBJ2-1; D may be TRBD2 (5 bases). Per germline, CDR1 MDHEN and CDR2 SYDVKM. V lost 8 bases and J lost 0, with 17 bases in between. This CDR3 is 16 amino acids long. The CDR3 DNA reads as TGTGCCAGCCGTTGGCAGGACCGGGGCTCCTACAATGAGCAGTTCTTC. Its translation is CASRWQDRGSYNEQFF.

This clonotype was detected ten times or more. The chain joins TRBV7-2 to TRBJ2-7; D is unclear. Germline CDR1 and CDR2: SGHTA and FQGNSA. The CDR3 has 12 amino acids. Trimming cost V 5 bases and J 6 bases, with 11 bases left between them. CDR3: CASSEIIGEQYF. The CDR3 DNA is TGTGCCAGCAGCGAAATAATCGGCGAGCAGTACTTC.

The chain carries TRBV6-1 and TRBJ2-3; TRBD2 is a possible D gene (6 bases). The CDR3 extends over 14 amino acids. Trimming cost V 5 bases and J 4 bases, with 13 bases left between them. Germline V lookup: CDR1 MNHNS, CDR2 SASEGT. The DNA of the CDR3 is TGTGCCAGCAGTCTCCAGTCGGGGGCAGATACGCAGTATTTT. It is translated as CASSLQSGADTQYF.

Many counts were recorded for this clonotype. The chain joins TRBV6-1 to TRBJ2-1; 8 nucleotides agree with TRBD1. The CDR3 has 16 residues. The germline gives CDR1 MNHNS, CDR2 SASEGT. J was trimmed by 1 base and V by 4 bases; bases with no gene match: 6. The CDR3 DNA reads TGTGCCAGCAGTGGACGGACAGGGAGATCCTACAATGAGCAGTTCTTC. This translates into CASSGRTGRSYNEQFF.

This clonotype was seen many times. This rearrangement joins TRBV20-1 to TRBJ2-1, with a weak D call TRBD1 (6 bases). V was clipped by 6 bases and J by 9 bases, with 24 bases between them. The CDR3 consists of 15 residues. Per the germline V gene, CDR1 is DFQATT and CDR2 is SNEGSKA (reference sequence). This CDR3 is CSAQPPGRGISEQFF. The CDR3 nucleotides read TGCAGTGCCCAACCGCCGGGAAGGGGGATAAGTGAGCAGTTCTTC.

The chain is built from TRBV7-9 and TRBJ2-3; 13 positions agree with TRBD2. Germline CDR1 is SEHNR and CDR2 is FQNEAQ (reference sequence). The CDR3 is 17 residues long. With 5 bases clipped from V and 1 base from J, the junction kept 6 bases outside the gene matches. CDR3 bases: TGTGCCAGCAGCCCAAAACTAGCGGGAGGGGGCACAGATACGCAGTATTTT. It is translated as CASSPKLAGGGTDTQYF.

This clonotype was seen at least ten times. The V and J genes are TRBV6-1 and TRBJ2-7; 8 nucleotides align to TRBD1. With 0 bases clipped from V and 3 bases from J, the junction kept 4 bases outside the gene matches. The V gene's germline CDR1 is MNHNS and CDR2 SASEGT. This CDR3 has 15 amino acids. The CDR3 loop is CASSEAWTGSYEQYF. The CDR3, as DNA: TGTGCCAGCAGTGAAGCGTGGACAGGGAGCTACGAGCAGTACTTC.